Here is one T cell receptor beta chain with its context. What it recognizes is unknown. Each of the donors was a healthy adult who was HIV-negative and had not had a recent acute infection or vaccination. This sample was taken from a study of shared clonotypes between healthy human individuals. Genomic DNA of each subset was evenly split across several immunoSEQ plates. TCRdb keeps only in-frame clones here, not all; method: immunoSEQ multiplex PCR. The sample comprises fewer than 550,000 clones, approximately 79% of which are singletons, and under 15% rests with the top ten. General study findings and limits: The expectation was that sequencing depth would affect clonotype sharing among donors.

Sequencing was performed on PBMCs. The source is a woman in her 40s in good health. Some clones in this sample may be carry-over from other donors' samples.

CDR3 region: CASEVLYQSRANVLTF. In nucleotides, the CDR3 is TGTGCCAGCGAAGTTCTGTACCAAAGTCGGGCCAACGTCCTGACTTTC. V usage is TRBV9 and J usage is TRBJ2-6; D not certain. Per the germline V gene, CDR1 is SGDLS and CDR2 is YYNGEE. V was trimmed by 7 bases and J by 5 bases, leaving 19 bases between them. The CDR3 runs to 16 residues.